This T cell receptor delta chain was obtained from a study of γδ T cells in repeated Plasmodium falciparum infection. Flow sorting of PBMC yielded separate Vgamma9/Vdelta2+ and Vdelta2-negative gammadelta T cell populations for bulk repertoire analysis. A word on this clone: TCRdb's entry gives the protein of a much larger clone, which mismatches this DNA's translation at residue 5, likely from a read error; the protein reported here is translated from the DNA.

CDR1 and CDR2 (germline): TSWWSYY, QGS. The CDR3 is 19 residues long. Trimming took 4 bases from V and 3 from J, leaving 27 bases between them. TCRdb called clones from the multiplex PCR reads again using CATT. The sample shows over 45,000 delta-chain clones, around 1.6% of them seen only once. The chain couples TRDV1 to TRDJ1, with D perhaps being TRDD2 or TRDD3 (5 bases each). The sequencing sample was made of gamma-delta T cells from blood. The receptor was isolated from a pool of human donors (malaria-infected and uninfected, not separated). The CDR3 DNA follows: TGTGCTCTTGGGGGACTCAGGGCCTACCCGGGGAGAAAGGCCGATAAACTCATCTTT. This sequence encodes CALGGLRAYPGRKADKLIF.